This TCR beta chain was sequenced for a study of shared T cell receptors in the human thymus. Trimming stripped 2 bases from V and 0 bases from J, with 29 bases between. Looked up from germline, CDR1 is MRHNA and CDR2 is SNTAGT. The length of the CDR3 is 21 residues. Repertoires were generated with immunoSEQ multiplex PCR, while TCRdb's copy carries only in-frame clones and drops some. The top ten clones hold around 0.019% of a sample with some 400,000 clones, 95% of them seen once. The sequence came from a human donor. The chain joins TRBV6-4 to TRBJ2-7; D might be TRBD1 or TRBD2, each matching 5 bases. The sequenced sample was thymocytes. Here the CDR3 DNA reads TGTGCCAGCAGTGACGGTGACAGAGGAGCCCGAGGGGCTCGCCCCTCCTACGAGCAGTACTTC. Its translation is CASSDGDRGARGARPSYEQYF.